Following are 30 T cell receptor beta chains from one sample sequenced in a study of T cell responses to AZD1222 COVID-19 vaccine. Here immunoSEQ multiplex PCR was the method, and the copy in TCRdb shows in-frame clones only, minus some. The profile shows some 120,000 clones, more than 80% of them singletons. The specimen comprised peripheral blood, sampled on day 0 of AZD1222 vaccination. These receptors originate from an adult in good health.

This clone occurred once. The chain links TRBV18 to TRBJ2-1; D is unresolved. The V end was cut by 2 bases, the J end by 3 bases, with 14 bases between. Germline V lookup: CDR1 KGHSH, CDR2 LQKENI. The CDR3 totals 16 residues. The CDR3 spells CASSPVEIGYYNEQFF. Written as DNA, the CDR3 is TGTGCCAGCTCACCAGTGGAAATAGGATACTACAATGAGCAGTTCTTC.

The rearrangement links TRBV5-1 to TRBJ2-2, with D tentatively TRBD2 (5 bases). This CDR3 is built from 16 residues. In germline, CDR1 is SGHRS, CDR2 YFSETQ. V lost 0 bases, J lost 5 bases, and 14 bases lay in between. The CDR3 loop reads CASSLAVGVGTGELFF. In nucleotides, the CDR3 is TGCGCCAGCAGCTTGGCCGTGGGAGTCGGAACCGGGGAGCTGTTTTTT.

The chain joins TRBV19 to TRBJ2-7; 8 bases align to TRBD2. Per the germline V gene, CDR1 is LNHDA and CDR2 is SQIVND (reference sequence). J was trimmed by 0 bases and V by 1 base; bases with no gene match: 8. The CDR3 extends over 17 amino acids. The CDR3 protein is CASSIGASGQTSYEQYF. The CDR3 nucleotides are TGTGCCAGTAGTATAGGGGCTAGCGGGCAAACCTCCTACGAGCAGTACTTC.

This rearrangement joins TRBV5-1 to TRBJ1-3; tentative D call: TRBD1 (5 bases). Germline V lookup: CDR1 SGHRS, CDR2 YFSETQ. This CDR3 spans 16 amino acids. Between the trimmed V and J ends, which lost 4 bases and 4 bases, there was a span of 18 bases. CDR3 loop: CASSLEGRLLGNTIYF. The CDR3 DNA follows: TGCGCCAGCAGCCTGGAGGGGAGACTACTCGGAAACACCATATATTTT.

In DNA, the CDR3 is TGTGCCAGCAGCTTCCGGACGGGTACTGGAAACACCATATATTTT. Protein: CASSFRTGTGNTIYF. The rearrangement uses TRBV11-2 and TRBJ1-3; D remains ambiguous. Trimming cost V 3 bases and J 2 bases, with 11 bases left between them. Germline V gene sequence: CDR1 SGHAT, CDR2 FQNNGV. The CDR3 spans 15 residues.

The V call is TRBV7-2, the J call TRBJ2-1, with 12 bases that match TRBD2. V lost 2 bases to trimming and J lost 9 bases; unmatched junction nucleotides: 5. The CDR3 consists of 15 residues. CDR1 and CDR2 from the germline V gene are SGHTA and FQGNSA. As DNA, the CDR3 is TGTGCCAGCAGCTTAAGACTAGCGGGAGTCGGTGAGCAGTTCTTC. Its protein is CASSLRLAGVGEQFF. The variable domain in full, with the rest retrieved from reference TRBV7-2 and TRBJ2-1, is GAGVSQSPSNKVTEKGKDVELRCDPISGHTALYWYRQSLGQGLEFLIYFQGNSAPDKSGLPSDRFSAERTGGSVSTLTIQRTQQEDSAVYLCASSLRLAGVGEQFFGPGTRLTVL.

This clone turned up a few times. CDR3 residues: CASSDPNSGANVLTF. In DNA, the CDR3 is TGCGCCAGCAGCGATCCGAACTCTGGGGCCAACGTCCTGACTTTC. The gene calls are TRBV10-1 and TRBJ2-6; D uncertain. V lost 6 bases to trimming and J lost 0 bases, with 9 bases between them. CDR1 and CDR2 (germline): WNHNN, SYGVQD (reference sequence). The CDR3 sequence is 15 residues long.

This chain joins TRBV29-1 and TRBJ2-4; 12 bases agree with TRBD2. The CDR3 sequence is 13 residues long. V trimming: 6 bases; J trimming: 11 bases; junction bases outside the gene matches: 8. Germline V gene data show CDR1 as SQVTM and CDR2 as ANQGSEA. The CDR3 sequence is CSVAASGGALQYF. In DNA form, the CDR3 reads TGCAGCGTCGCTGCTAGCGGGGGGGCCCTTCAGTACTTC.

The V gene is TRBV11-2, the J gene TRBJ1-4; D is uncertain. This CDR3 comprises 15 residues. Germline CDR1 SGHAT, CDR2 FQNNGV. V lost 1 base, J lost 7 bases, and 13 bases lay in between. The CDR3 spells CASSLVPGSGEKLFF. CDR3 nucleotides: TGTGCCAGCAGCTTAGTTCCGGGTAGCGGTGAAAAACTGTTTTTT.

The rearrangement joins TRBV6-5 to TRBJ2-1, with D possibly being TRBD2 (5 bases). This CDR3 has 15 amino acids. V lost 2 bases and J lost 3, with 11 bases in between. Per the germline V gene, CDR1 is MNHEY and CDR2 is SVGAGI. The CDR3 protein is CASSYGIASYNEQFF. CDR3 DNA: TGTGCCAGCAGTTACGGAATAGCGAGCTACAATGAGCAGTTCTTC.

The V and J genes are TRBV6-5 and TRBJ2-7, with a weak D call TRBD1 (8 bases). The CDR3 is 13 amino acids. Germline V CDR1 and CDR2: MNHEY, SVGAGI. Trimming cost V 6 bases and J 6 bases, with 15 bases left between them. The CDR3 reads CASRSTGEGEQYF. The CDR3 region has the DNA TGTGCCAGCAGATCGACAGGGGAGGGCGAGCAGTACTTC.

CDR3 DNA sequence: TGTGCCAGCAGCCCCGGACTAGCGGGAGGGGGAAATGAGCAGTTCTTC. It codes for CASSPGLAGGGNEQFF. The genes are TRBV3-1 (or the pseudogene TRBV3-2) and TRBJ2-1; TRBD2 matches at 15 bases. The ends lost 4 bases at V and 7 bases at J; junction bases unmatched: 5. The germline gives CDR1 LGHDT, CDR2 YNNKEL (reference sequence). The CDR3 runs 16 residues.

The chain couples TRBV5-1 to TRBJ2-2, with D perhaps matching TRBD1 (5 bases). The germline V and J ends were trimmed by 0 bases and 4 bases, with 7 bases remaining between them. The CDR3 has 14 residues. Germline CDR1 and CDR2: SGHRS and YFSETQ. CDR3 bases: TGCGCCAGCAGCTTGGGTCAGGGCACCGGGGAGCTGTTTTTT. Protein sequence: CASSLGQGTGELFF.

The CDR3 coding sequence is TGCAGCGTGGGGACAGGGGAGGGTGGCTACACCTTC. It codes for CSVGTGEGGYTF. This chain links TRBV29-1 with TRBJ1-2; 10 bases match TRBD1. The CDR3 has 12 amino acids. The germline V gene has CDR1 SQVTM and CDR2 ANQGSEA. The V gene end was trimmed by 6 bases and the J gene end by 7 bases; junction bases not matched to a gene: 5.

V usage is TRBV2 and J usage is TRBJ1-6; TRBD1 might be the D (6 bases). Trimming left V 9 bases short and J 7 bases short, with 13 bases between. There are 13 residues in the CDR3. CDR1 is SNHLY, CDR2 FYNNEI, per germline. The CDR3 sequence: CASAWTANSPLHF. CDR3 bases: TGTGCCAGTGCGTGGACAGCCAATTCACCCCTCCACTTT.

V usage is TRBV5-1 and J usage is TRBJ2-3, with TRBD2 matching over 9 bases. The V and J ends lost 4 bases and 3 bases, in that order; junction bases with no gene match: 6. Germline-derived CDR1 and CDR2 are SGHRS and YFSETQ. The CDR3 covers 15 residues. CDR3 amino acids: CASSHLAGATDTQYF. DNA for the CDR3: TGCGCCAGCAGCCACTTAGCGGGAGCGACAGATACGCAGTATTTT. The full variable domain, rest sourced from reference TRBV5-1 and TRBJ2-3, is KAGVTQTPRYLIKTRGQQVTLSCSPISGHRSVSWYQQTPGQGLQFLFEYFSETQRNKGNFPGRFSGRQFSNSRSEMNVSTLELGDSALYLCASSHLAGATDTQYFGPGTRLTVL.

The CDR3 sequence: CASSSAGTPYVGYTF. CDR3 DNA: TGTGCCAGCAGCTCGGCCGGGACACCTTATGTGGGCTACACCTTC. The rearrangement joins TRBV28 to TRBJ1-2; tentative D call: TRBD1 (6 bases). V was clipped by 6 bases and J by 8 bases, with 22 bases between them. The CDR3 extends over 15 amino acids. Per the germline V gene, CDR1 is MDHEN and CDR2 is SYDVKM.

The J gene is TRBJ2-1, the V gene TRBV7-3, with 8 bases lining up with TRBD1. The germline CDR1 and CDR2 sequences are SGHTA and FQGTGA. V trimming: 5 bases; J trimming: 5 bases; junction bases outside the gene matches: 5. The CDR3 extends over 14 amino acids. DNA for the CDR3: TGTGCCAGCAGCCAAGGACAGGGTAACAATGAGCAGTTCTTC. Its translation is CASSQGQGNNEQFF.

The V gene is TRBV4-2, the J gene TRBJ2-7; D may match TRBD1 or TRBD2 (6 bases each). There are 14 residues in the CDR3. Germline assignment: CDR1 LGHNA and CDR2 YNFKEQ. V lost 1 base, J lost 2 bases, and 9 bases lay in between. CDR3 nucleotide sequence: TGTGCCAGCAGCCAAGCAGGGGAGGCCTACGAGCAGTACTTC. It is translated as CASSQAGEAYEQYF.

This clone was seen just once. The chain recombines TRBV5-1 with TRBJ2-5; the D gene is possibly TRBD1 (6 bases). The V gene's germline CDR1 is SGHRS and CDR2 YFSETQ. This CDR3 has 14 amino acids. The V and J ends lost 8 bases and 5 bases respectively, with 19 bases between them. In nucleotides, the CDR3 is TGCGCCAGTCAACACTCGACAGGTTCTGAGACCCAGTACTTC. Translated, it gives CASQHSTGSETQYF.

V usage is TRBV5-1 and J usage is TRBJ1-1; tentatively, D is TRBD1 (5 bases). CDR3 length: 13 amino acids. V lost 2 bases and J lost 4, with 9 bases in between. Per germline, CDR1 SGHRS and CDR2 YFSETQ. CDR3 sequence (DNA): TGCGCCAGCAGCTTTTCAGGGCCCACTGAAGCTTTCTTT. Amino acids: CASSFSGPTEAFF.

The CDR3 bases are TGCGCCAGCAGCTTGAGATCGGGGGCCGACGAGCAGTACTTC. This gives the protein CASSLRSGADEQYF. The V and J genes are TRBV5-1 and TRBJ2-7; D is tentatively TRBD1 or TRBD2 (6 bases each). Trimming took off 1 base at V and 5 bases at J, with 13 bases between the two ends. Germline-derived CDR1 and CDR2 are SGHRS and YFSETQ. This CDR3 comprises 14 residues.

Only one count was recorded for this clone. The rearrangement joins TRBV2 to TRBJ2-7; 13 bases agree with TRBD2. Trimming removed 4 bases from V and 5 bases from J; junction bases left unmatched: 8. There are 16 residues in the CDR3. Germline CDR1 is SNHLY and CDR2 is FYNNEI. The CDR3 spells CASSVSGLAGEDEQYF. CDR3 DNA: TGTGCCAGCAGTGTCAGTGGACTAGCGGGAGAAGACGAGCAGTACTTC. Full variable domain (missing parts from reference TRBV2 and TRBJ2-7): EPEVTQTPSHQVTQMGQEVILRCVPISNHLYFYWYRQILGQKVEFLVSFYNNEISEKSEIFDDQFSVERPDGSNFTLKIRSTKLEDSAMYFCASSVSGLAGEDEQYFGPGTRLTVT.

V and J are TRBV3-1 (or the pseudogene TRBV3-2) and TRBJ1-4; D is unclear. Germline V CDR1 and CDR2: LGHDT, YNNKEL (reference sequence). The CDR3 runs to 16 residues. The V end lost 1 base, the J end lost 0 bases, and 9 bases lay between the germline ends. The CDR3 region has the DNA TGTGCCAGCAGCCAAGGAGGATTTGCAACTAATGAAAAACTGTTTTTT. Protein: CASSQGGFATNEKLFF.

The chain recombines TRBV5-1 with TRBJ1-2; D ambiguous. Per the germline V gene, CDR1 is SGHRS and CDR2 is YFSETQ. V was pared by 2 bases and J by 8 bases, with 16 bases between. The CDR3 length is 14 residues. The CDR3 DNA is TGCGCCAGCAGCTTTAGTATGTTAGGGCGAGGCTACACCTTC. Translation gives CASSFSMLGRGYTF.

J is TRBJ2-2 and V is TRBV6-5; 7 bases are shared with TRBD1. CDR3 length equals 13 residues. J gave up 9 bases and V 0 bases, and 1 base lay outside the gene matches. The germline V gene encodes CDR1 MNHEY and CDR2 SVGAGI. This CDR3 reads CASSYSQGRELFF. CDR3 DNA: TGTGCCAGCAGTTACTCACAGGGGAGGGAGCTGTTTTTT.

The V and J genes are TRBV7-8 and TRBJ2-7; 7 nucleotides match TRBD1. Looked up from germline, CDR1 is SGHVS and CDR2 is FQNEAQ. This CDR3 has 13 residues. V gave up 7 bases and J gave up 3 bases; unmatched junction bases: 6. CDR3 sequence reads: CASTRDSYYEQYF. The CDR3 region has the DNA TGTGCCAGCACCCGGGACAGCTACTACGAGCAGTACTTC.

The chain couples TRBV10-2 to TRBJ2-3; 9 bases map to TRBD2. Germline CDR1 reads WSHSY; CDR2 reads SAAADI. J lost 8 bases, V lost 7 bases, and 7 bases had no gene match. The CDR3 is made up of 13 amino acids. The CDR3 nucleotides read TGCGCCAGCAATAGCGGGGGCCCTGGTACGCAGTATTTT. It translates to CASNSGGPGTQYF.

V gene TRBV11-1 combines with J gene TRBJ1-1; no definite D call. Trimming pared 0 bases from V and 7 bases from J, leaving 9 bases between. Per the germline V gene, CDR1 is SGHAT and CDR2 is FQDESV (reference sequence). The CDR3 covers 13 residues. CDR3 loop: CASSLASGLEAFF. Written as DNA, the CDR3 is TGTGCCAGCAGCTTAGCGAGCGGGCTTGAAGCTTTCTTT.

V usage is TRBV9 and J usage is TRBJ2-1; TRBD2 is a possible D gene (5 bases). CDR3 length equals 14 residues. Germline lookup yields CDR1 SGDLS and CDR2 YYNGEE. Trimming took 4 bases from V and 10 from J, leaving 18 bases between them. The CDR3 spells CASSLDPLAQEQFF. CDR3 bases: TGTGCCAGCAGCCTAGACCCCCTAGCACAGGAGCAGTTCTTC.